These T cell receptor beta chains were read from a single sample in a study of blood T cell repertoires in COVID-19. The table came from immunoSEQ multiplex PCR; TCRdb's copy has only in-frame clones and leaves some out. The repertoire holds about 100,000 clones, with approximately 90% as singletons. Source material: peripheral blood. Receptors were obtained from a man aged 55 to 70 with acute or convalescent COVID-19. The CDR3 runs from the conserved cysteine through the conserved F or W. The order of the fields is V gene, J gene, clone size, D gene, CDR3 DNA, CDR3 protein. D genes are given only for firm matches. Not every row has a clone size; where given, it reads once, few, many or a size class.

>TRBV2|TRBJ1-6|NA|NA
TGTGCCAGCAGTGAGGGGGGGGTGAGTTCACCCCTCCACTTT
CASSEGGVSSPLHF
>TRBV9|TRBJ1-6|NA|NA
TGTGCCAGCAGCGTAGAGGCGGAGGGTTTCTATAATTCACCCCTCCACTTT
CASSVEAEGFYNSPLHF
>TRBV18|TRBJ2-2|NA|NA
TGTGCCAGCTCACCCATAAGCCCTAGGAACACCGGGGAGCTGTTTTTT
CASSPISPRNTGELFF
>TRBV18|TRBJ1-1|NA|NA
TGTGCCAGCTGGTATACAGAAATCATGAACACTGAAGCTTTCTTT
CASWYTEIMNTEAFF
>TRBV19|TRBJ1-3|NA|NA
TGTGCCAGCGGCGACAGGTCTGGAAACACCATATATTTT
CASGDRSGNTIYF
>TRBV29-1|TRBJ1-3|NA|NA
TGCAGCGTCCGGCCCGGCAGGGTAGGAAACACCATATATTTT
CSVRPGRVGNTIYF
>TRBV18|TRBJ2-2|NA|TRBD1
TGTGCCAGCTCACCACAGGTCCAGGGGGCTAACACCGGGGAGCTGTTTTTT
CASSPQVQGANTGELFF
>TRBV30|TRBJ2-7|NA|NA
TGTGCCTGGAGACGGGGGAGGAGCTACGAGCAGTACTTC
CAWRRGRSYEQYF
>TRBV6-5|TRBJ2-6|NA|NA
TGTGCCAGCCGGGGCTCTGGGGCCAACGTCCTGACTTTC
CASRGSGANVLTF
>TRBV18|TRBJ1-1|NA|TRBD1
TGTGCCAGCTCACCAAACAGGGGGGGGACTGAAGCTTTCTTT
CASSPNRGGTEAFF
>TRBV27|TRBJ2-3|NA|TRBD2
TGTGCCAGCAGCCCGGGACTATTCTTTTCCGAGGGACCAGATACGCAGTATTTT
CASSPGLFFSEGPDTQYF
>TRBV6-5|TRBJ2-2|few|TRBD2
TGTGCCAGCAGTTTGATGCTAGCGGGAAGGGCCGGGGAGCTGTTTTTT
CASSLMLAGRAGELFF
>TRBV19|TRBJ1-6|NA|NA
TGTGCCAGTAGTATAGCAGGGTCCTATAATTCACCCCTCCACTTT
CASSIAGSYNSPLHF
>TRBV7-3|TRBJ2-1|NA|NA
TGTGCCAGCAGCACGGGAGCCTCTCAAGCCAATGAGCAGTTCTTC
CASSTGASQANEQFF
>TRBV27|TRBJ1-2|NA|TRBD1
TGTGCCAGCAGTTCATGGACAGGGGGAGAGGGCTACACCTTC
CASSSWTGGEGYTF
>TRBV19|TRBJ2-2|NA|NA
TGTGCCAGTTGTCACGGGAGCTCATTCACCGGGGAGCTGTTTTTT
CASCHGSSFTGELFF
>TRBV28|TRBJ1-1|NA|TRBD1
TGTGCCAGCAGTTTGAGGGGGCGGCTGAACACTGAAGCTTTCTTT
CASSLRGRLNTEAFF
>TRBV6-5|TRBJ2-1|NA|TRBD2
TGTGCCAGCAGTTACTCCCTAGCGGGTTCCTACAATGAGCAGTTCTTC
CASSYSLAGSYNEQFF
>TRBV5-1|TRBJ2-5|NA|NA
TGCGCCAGCAGCCGCGACAGGTATGGGGAGACCCAGTACTTC
CASSRDRYGETQYF
>TRBV19|TRBJ2-3|NA|NA
TGTGCCAGTAGTCCGGGCCAGGGTCGCCCAGATACGCAGTATTTT
CASSPGQGRPDTQYF
>TRBV19|TRBJ1-6|once|TRBD1
TGTGCCAGTAGTAGCACAGGGGGCAGCTCACCCCTCCACTTT
CASSSTGGSSPLHF
>TRBV18|TRBJ1-2|NA|NA
TGTGCCAGCTCACCCAGGCGGGACGGCTCCACCTCCTATGGCTACACCTTC
CASSPRRDGSTSYGYTF
>TRBV6-5|TRBJ1-2|NA|TRBD1
TGTGCCAGCAGTTACATGGGGACAGGAGAAGGCTATGGCTACACCTTC
CASSYMGTGEGYGYTF
>TRBV11-3|TRBJ2-7|NA|NA
TGTGCCAGCAGCTGTTGCAGGGGGGCCTACGAGCAGTACTTC
CASSCCRGAYEQYF
>TRBV5-1|TRBJ1-1|NA|NA
TGCGCCAGCAGCTTGGACAGGTCCAACACTGAAGCTTTCTTT
CASSLDRSNTEAFF
>TRBV27|TRBJ2-1|NA|TRBD1
TGTGCCAGCAGTCTTGACAGGGGCCACAATGAGCAGTTCTTC
CASSLDRGHNEQFF
>TRBV3-1/TRBV3-2|TRBJ2-7|NA|TRBD1
TGTGCCAGCAGCCTTGGGACAGGGGGCAACGAGCAGTACTTC
CASSLGTGGNEQYF
>TRBV5-1|TRBJ1-1|NA|NA
TGCGCCAGCAGCTCCCTGGCATCCACTGAAGCTTTCTTT
CASSSLASTEAFF
>TRBV5-1|TRBJ2-1|NA|TRBD2
TGCGCCAGCAGCCCTACTAGCGGGAGACTCATTGGTAATGAGCAGTTCTTC
CASSPTSGRLIGNEQFF
>TRBV18|TRBJ2-1|NA|TRBD1
TGTGCCAGCTCACCAAGGGACAGGGTCACTAATGAGCAGTTCTTC
CASSPRDRVTNEQFF
>TRBV7-9|TRBJ1-1|NA|TRBD1
TGTGCCAGCAGCTTAGTCCAGGGGGCATCGAACACTGAAGCTTTCTTT
CASSLVQGASNTEAFF
>TRBV25-1|TRBJ2-1|NA|TRBD2
TGTGCCAGCAGTGGATTTAGCGGGAGGGCCGATGAGCAGTTCTTC
CASSGFSGRADEQFF
>TRBV6-6|TRBJ2-3|NA|TRBD2
TGTGCCAGCAGTCGGCCGGGACTAGCGGGGGTTGGCGATACGCAGTATTTT
CASSRPGLAGVGDTQYF
>TRBV29-1|TRBJ2-7|once|NA
TGCAGCGTACTCAGCGGAACCTACGAGCAGTACTTC
CSVLSGTYEQYF
>TRBV4-1|TRBJ2-3|NA|NA
TGCGCCAGCAGCGAAGAGCTCCAGGGACTGAGCACAGATACGCAGTATTTT
CASSEELQGLSTDTQYF
>TRBV29-1|TRBJ1-1|NA|TRBD1
TGCAGCGTTGAAGGTCCGGGACAGATCACTGAAGCTTTCTTT
CSVEGPGQITEAFF
>TRBV2|TRBJ1-3|NA|NA
TGTGCCAGCAGTGAACTAACGAGTGGAAACACCATATATTTT
CASSELTSGNTIYF
>TRBV7-3|TRBJ1-1|NA|NA
TGTGCCAGCAGCTTAGGACACCTGAACACTGAAGCTTTCTTT
CASSLGHLNTEAFF
>TRBV10-1|TRBJ1-1|once|TRBD1
TGCGCCAGCAGTGAGCCTACAGGGGGTGACGCCTTAGGTGAAGCTTTCTTT
CASSEPTGGDALGEAFF
>TRBV28|TRBJ2-2|NA|TRBD1
TGTGCCAGCACCTTTATGGACAGGGGCCACACCGGGGAGCTGTTTTTT
CASTFMDRGHTGELFF
>TRBV3-1/TRBV3-2|TRBJ2-2|NA|NA
TGTGCCAGCAGCCAACTTGACAATCCGAACACCGGGGAGCTGTTTTTT
CASSQLDNPNTGELFF
>TRBV30|TRBJ1-1|NA|NA
TGTGCCTGGAACCGGGTTCTAGGGGGACAAGGGAACACTGAAGCTTTCTTT
CAWNRVLGGQGNTEAFF
>TRBV14|TRBJ2-2|NA|NA
TGTGCCAGCAGCGCCCGGACACCCAACACCGGGGAGCTGTTTTTT
CASSARTPNTGELFF
>TRBV25-1|TRBJ1-3|NA|TRBD1
TGTGCCAGCAGTGATTGGACAGGTCAAACTGGAAACACCATATATTTT
CASSDWTGQTGNTIYF
>TRBV11-3|TRBJ2-1|few|NA
TGTGCCAGCAGCTTAGATCACCGGGAGCAGTTCTTC
CASSLDHREQFF
>TRBV6-1|TRBJ1-1|NA|TRBD1
TGTGCCAGCAGTGAAAATTTTGGGACAGGGGGCTTGGTAGAGGATCCACCTGAAGCTTTCTTT
CASSENFGTGGLVEDPPEAFF